This entry is about one T cell receptor beta chain. Its antigen is unidentified. The data belong to a study of CXCR3-negative and CXCR3-positive naive CD8 T cells. The wider study: Roughly 1.5 +/- 0.3 million TRB reads came from each library, giving some 150 million in total.

With UMI labels, 5' RACE was used to prepare the TRB cDNA libraries. TCRdb reprocessed the 5' RACE reads and keeps a single row for each CDR3 protein, giving no DNA. The sample table includes roughly 30,000 distinct CDR3 sequences. CDR1 and CDR2 from the germline V gene are SEHNR and FQNEAQ (reference sequence). The CDR3 is 14 amino acids. Study conclusions and caveats: Much lower diversity was found in memory CD8+ cells, while both naive subsets had comparably high diversity.

The sequencing sample was made of memory CD8+ T cells from blood. The sequence derives from a human donor in good health. Some clones in this sample may be carry-over from other donors' samples. V is TRBV7-9 and J is TRBJ1-5. CDR3 residues: CASSPAWAHQPQHF.